This is a list of T cell receptor beta chains from one sample in a study of CD8+ T cells in alopecia areata. Profiling relied on immunoSEQ multiplex PCR, and the TCRdb table lists in-frame clones only, not all of them. The sample gives about 110,000 clones, under 60% of which show up once; around 23% is in the top ten. Sequenced input: NKG2D-low CD8+ T cells sorted from blood. Receptors were obtained from a human donor with alopecia areata. The CDR3 runs from the conserved cysteine through the conserved F or W. The D gene is left open where the match is weak. For some rows the clone size is stated as once, few or many, or as a class when expanded; others skip it.

v_call: TRBV7-6
clone_size: .
d_call: .
j_call: TRBJ2-2
cdr3_nt: TGTGCCAGCAGCTTAGAACTAGCCGGGGAGCTGTTTTTT
cdr3_aa: CASSLELAGELFF

v_call: TRBV7-8
clone_size: .
d_call: TRBD1
j_call: TRBJ1-1
cdr3_nt: TGTGCCAGCAGCTTAGCGCTCGGAGGGGGCGCCGACACTGAAGCTTTCTTT
cdr3_aa: CASSLALGGGADTEAFF

v_call: TRBV29-1
clone_size: .
d_call: TRBD1
j_call: TRBJ2-7
cdr3_nt: TGCAGCGTTGAACAGGGGGCCACCTACGAGCAGTACTTC
cdr3_aa: CSVEQGATYEQYF

v_call: TRBV6-5
clone_size: .
d_call: TRBD1
j_call: TRBJ2-1
cdr3_nt: TGTACCAGTTGGACCGGGACAGGGGCCAATGAGCAGTTCTTC
cdr3_aa: CTSWTGTGANEQFF

v_call: TRBV7-9
clone_size: .
d_call: TRBD1
j_call: TRBJ2-5
cdr3_nt: TGTGCCAGCAGCCCGGACAGGGCTCAAGAGACCCAGTACTTC
cdr3_aa: CASSPDRAQETQYF

v_call: TRBV2
clone_size: .
d_call: TRBD2
j_call: TRBJ2-3
cdr3_nt: TGTGCCAGCAGTGTTCCGGCTAGCGGGACGAACCAGAGGAGCACAGATACGCAGTATTTT
cdr3_aa: CASSVPASGTNQRSTDTQYF

v_call: TRBV5-1
clone_size: .
d_call: .
j_call: TRBJ2-1
cdr3_nt: TGCGCCAGCAGCCCCGCTAACCCCAATGAGCAGTTCTTC
cdr3_aa: CASSPANPNEQFF

v_call: TRBV7-9
clone_size: .
d_call: TRBD2
j_call: TRBJ2-1
cdr3_nt: TGTGCCAGCAGCCTCGGACTAGCGGCCAATGAGCAGTTCTTC
cdr3_aa: CASSLGLAANEQFF

v_call: TRBV9
clone_size: .
d_call: TRBD1
j_call: TRBJ1-2
cdr3_nt: TGTGCCAGCAGCGGAACAGGGGAAGGAGGGTATGGCTACACCTTC
cdr3_aa: CASSGTGEGGYGYTF

v_call: TRBV27
clone_size: once
d_call: TRBD2
j_call: TRBJ2-1
cdr3_nt: TGTGCCAGCAGTCTCGGGGGGGCCTACAATGAGCAGTTCTTC
cdr3_aa: CASSLGGAYNEQFF

v_call: TRBV5-1
clone_size: few
d_call: .
j_call: TRBJ1-1
cdr3_nt: TGCGCCAGCAGCTTGTTAGGCGGGGAGAAAACTGAAGCTTTCTTT
cdr3_aa: CASSLLGGEKTEAFF

v_call: TRBV28
clone_size: few
d_call: .
j_call: TRBJ2-1
cdr3_nt: TGTGCCAGCAGTTTAGCTCATGAGCAGTTCTTC
cdr3_aa: CASSLAHEQFF

v_call: TRBV13
clone_size: few
d_call: .
j_call: TRBJ1-1
cdr3_nt: TGTGCCAGCAGCTCCAGGGGTGCTATGAACACTGAAGCTTTCTTT
cdr3_aa: CASSSRGAMNTEAFF

v_call: TRBV5-1
clone_size: .
d_call: .
j_call: TRBJ2-7
cdr3_nt: TGCGCCAGCAGCCCCTCCCAGGATGAGCAGTACTTC
cdr3_aa: CASSPSQDEQYF

v_call: TRBV2
clone_size: once
d_call: TRBD1
j_call: TRBJ1-2
cdr3_nt: TGTGCCAGCAGTGAGGACAGGGTGGTCTATGGCTACACCTTC
cdr3_aa: CASSEDRVVYGYTF

v_call: TRBV6-6
clone_size: .
d_call: .
j_call: TRBJ2-5
cdr3_nt: TGTGCCAGCATTATAACCCTAGGGGAGACCCAGTACTTC
cdr3_aa: CASIITLGETQYF

v_call: TRBV7-2
clone_size: .
d_call: .
j_call: TRBJ1-1
cdr3_nt: TGTGCCAGCAGCTTGGGACCAGCCGAAGCTTTCTTT
cdr3_aa: CASSLGPAEAFF

v_call: TRBV5-1
clone_size: once
d_call: .
j_call: TRBJ2-1
cdr3_nt: TGCGCCAGCAGCCTTTCCCGGGACCACTCCTACAATGAGCAGTTCTTC
cdr3_aa: CASSLSRDHSYNEQFF

v_call: TRBV4-1
clone_size: .
d_call: .
j_call: TRBJ2-7
cdr3_nt: TGCGCCAGCAGCCAAGAGTACGGGGTCGATACCTACGAGCAGTACTTC
cdr3_aa: CASSQEYGVDTYEQYF

v_call: TRBV29-1
clone_size: .
d_call: .
j_call: TRBJ1-2
cdr3_nt: TGCAGCGTTAAAGACACAGCTAACTATGGCTACACCTTC
cdr3_aa: CSVKDTANYGYTF

v_call: TRBV27
clone_size: .
d_call: TRBD2
j_call: TRBJ2-3
cdr3_nt: TGTGCCAGCAGTTTCGCGGGAGCAGATACGCAGTATTTT
cdr3_aa: CASSFAGADTQYF

v_call: TRBV2
clone_size: .
d_call: TRBD2
j_call: TRBJ2-7
cdr3_nt: TGTGCCAGCAGGGGACTAGCGGTTTTCTACGAGCAGTACTTC
cdr3_aa: CASRGLAVFYEQYF

v_call: TRBV5-6
clone_size: .
d_call: .
j_call: TRBJ2-7
cdr3_nt: TGTGCCAGCAGCTACAAGAGGGTCTCCGCCGAGCAGTACTTC
cdr3_aa: CASSYKRVSAEQYF

v_call: TRBV28
clone_size: .
d_call: TRBD2
j_call: TRBJ2-1
cdr3_nt: TGTGCCAGCCGGCCAGGGACTAGCGGGCGCAATGAGCAGTTCTTC
cdr3_aa: CASRPGTSGRNEQFF

v_call: TRBV18
clone_size: few
d_call: .
j_call: TRBJ1-1
cdr3_nt: TGTGCCAGCTCGGCCCGGGACACAAGGTCTTTCTTT
cdr3_aa: CASSARDTRSFF

v_call: TRBV4-1
clone_size: .
d_call: .
j_call: TRBJ2-7
cdr3_nt: TGCGCCAGCAGCCAAGGGACCGGGGAGCAGTACTTC
cdr3_aa: CASSQGTGEQYF

v_call: TRBV7-8
clone_size: .
d_call: .
j_call: TRBJ2-7
cdr3_nt: TGTGCCAGCAGCTTAGTCGGACAGACCTACGAGCAGTACTTC
cdr3_aa: CASSLVGQTYEQYF

v_call: TRBV13
clone_size: once
d_call: .
j_call: TRBJ2-7
cdr3_nt: TGTGCCAGCAGCTTAGACGGAGGGTCCTACGAGCAGTACTTC
cdr3_aa: CASSLDGGSYEQYF

v_call: TRBV6-6
clone_size: .
d_call: TRBD1
j_call: TRBJ2-5
cdr3_nt: TGTGCCAGCAGTTACCTGGGACAGGGGACGGAAGGGACCCAGTACTTC
cdr3_aa: CASSYLGQGTEGTQYF

v_call: TRBV27
clone_size: .
d_call: .
j_call: TRBJ2-3
cdr3_nt: TGTGCCAGCAGTTCCCTACCGGGAGTGATCCCAACAGATACGCAGTATTTT
cdr3_aa: CASSSLPGVIPTDTQYF

v_call: TRBV5-6
clone_size: .
d_call: TRBD1
j_call: TRBJ1-2
cdr3_nt: TGTGCCAGCAGCCCCAATCAGAAGTGGGGGGACAGGGGCCTCTTC
cdr3_aa: CASSPNQKWGDRGLF

v_call: TRBV5-4
clone_size: .
d_call: .
j_call: TRBJ2-2
cdr3_nt: TGTGCCAGCAGCACGGGTGTGGCCGCCGGGGAGCTGTTTTTT
cdr3_aa: CASSTGVAAGELFF

v_call: TRBV7-9
clone_size: .
d_call: .
j_call: TRBJ2-2
cdr3_nt: TGTGCCAGCAGCCCAGGAAGGGGTCCGAACACCGGGGAGCTGTTTTTT
cdr3_aa: CASSPGRGPNTGELFF

v_call: TRBV7-7
clone_size: .
d_call: TRBD2
j_call: TRBJ2-1
cdr3_nt: TGTGCTAGCAGCCCGACTAGCTCCAATGAGCAGTTCTTC
cdr3_aa: CASSPTSSNEQFF

v_call: TRBV5-5
clone_size: .
d_call: .
j_call: TRBJ2-7
cdr3_nt: TGTGCCAGCAGCTTAGACGTTGGCAGTGCCTACGAGCAGTACTTC
cdr3_aa: CASSLDVGSAYEQYF

v_call: TRBV7-9
clone_size: .
d_call: .
j_call: TRBJ1-2
cdr3_nt: TGTGCCAGCAGCTTAGGAGGGGGAAGAAACTATGGCTACACCTTC
cdr3_aa: CASSLGGGRNYGYTF

v_call: TRBV6-5
clone_size: .
d_call: TRBD2
j_call: TRBJ2-1
cdr3_nt: TGTGCCAGCAGCCCTAGCGGGAGCTCCTACAATGAGCAGTTCTTC
cdr3_aa: CASSPSGSSYNEQFF

v_call: TRBV29-1
clone_size: .
d_call: .
j_call: TRBJ2-2
cdr3_nt: TGCAGCGTTCCGCGGGGACACACCGGGGAGCTGTTTTTT
cdr3_aa: CSVPRGHTGELFF

v_call: TRBV5-6
clone_size: .
d_call: .
j_call: TRBJ2-5
cdr3_nt: TGTGCCAGCAGTTCCTTCCAAGAGACCCAGTACTTC
cdr3_aa: CASSSFQETQYF

v_call: TRBV28
clone_size: .
d_call: .
j_call: TRBJ2-1
cdr3_nt: TGTGCCAGCAGCCAAGTGGGGTTCTCCTACAATGAGCAGTTCTTC
cdr3_aa: CASSQVGFSYNEQFF

v_call: TRBV4-1
clone_size: few
d_call: TRBD1
j_call: TRBJ1-5
cdr3_nt: TGCGCCAGCAGCCAAGATGACAGGGGGCAACAGCCCCAGCATTTT
cdr3_aa: CASSQDDRGQQPQHF

v_call: TRBV25-1
clone_size: few
d_call: .
j_call: TRBJ2-7
cdr3_nt: TGTGCCAGCAGTGAAGAATGGCTGTACGAGCAGTACTTC
cdr3_aa: CASSEEWLYEQYF

v_call: TRBV7-9
clone_size: .
d_call: .
j_call: TRBJ1-2
cdr3_nt: TGTGCCAGCAGCTTAGGGGTCGGCCCCTCGAGTGGCTACACCTTC
cdr3_aa: CASSLGVGPSSGYTF

v_call: TRBV7-9
clone_size: .
d_call: .
j_call: TRBJ1-4
cdr3_nt: TGTGCCAGCAGCCCCGAAGGGAGTGAAAAACTGTTTTTT
cdr3_aa: CASSPEGSEKLFF

v_call: TRBV25-1
clone_size: .
d_call: .
j_call: TRBJ2-1
cdr3_nt: TGTGCCAGCAGTGAAGGGTGGGCCCATGAGCAGTTCTTC
cdr3_aa: CASSEGWAHEQFF

v_call: TRBV7-3
clone_size: once
d_call: .
j_call: TRBJ1-5
cdr3_nt: TGTGCCAGCAGCCCGACAGGTGGCAATCAGCCCCAGCATTTT
cdr3_aa: CASSPTGGNQPQHF

v_call: TRBV6-1
clone_size: few
d_call: .
j_call: TRBJ2-3
cdr3_nt: TGTGCCAGCAGAATAGTAGTTGGCACAGATACGCAGTATTTT
cdr3_aa: CASRIVVGTDTQYF

v_call: TRBV28
clone_size: .
d_call: .
j_call: TRBJ2-5
cdr3_nt: TGTGCCAGCAGTCCCACACAGGAACCACAAGAGACCCAGTACTTC
cdr3_aa: CASSPTQEPQETQYF

v_call: TRBV29-1
clone_size: few
d_call: TRBD2
j_call: TRBJ2-7
cdr3_nt: TGCAGCGTTGTACCGGGACTAGCGGGAGAGGGTCCCGGGTCCTACGAGCAGTACTTC
cdr3_aa: CSVVPGLAGEGPGSYEQYF

v_call: TRBV28
clone_size: .
d_call: .
j_call: TRBJ1-5
cdr3_nt: TGTGCCAGCAGTTTATGGGGGAGCAATCAGCCCCAGCATTTT
cdr3_aa: CASSLWGSNQPQHF

v_call: TRBV7-6
clone_size: once
d_call: TRBD2
j_call: TRBJ2-7
cdr3_nt: TGTGCCAGCAGTCCCCCCAGGAGCGGGAGTCTCGAGCAGTACTTC
cdr3_aa: CASSPPRSGSLEQYF

v_call: TRBV28
clone_size: many
d_call: TRBD2
j_call: TRBJ2-7
cdr3_nt: TGTGCCAGCTCGAGCCGGGAGGTCTTCTACGAGCAGTACTTC
cdr3_aa: CASSSREVFYEQYF

v_call: TRBV13
clone_size: .
d_call: TRBD2
j_call: TRBJ2-3
cdr3_nt: TGTGCCAGCAGCGGACCGGCGGGGGGTCGGTCAGATACGCAGTATTTT
cdr3_aa: CASSGPAGGRSDTQYF

v_call: TRBV27
clone_size: .
d_call: .
j_call: TRBJ2-7
cdr3_nt: TGTGCCAGCAGTTTACGGGGAGAGACCTACGAGCAGTACTTC
cdr3_aa: CASSLRGETYEQYF